This T cell receptor (beta chain) was recovered during a study of CD8+ T cells in alopecia areata. The authors extracted RNA and reverse transcribed it into cDNA as the sequencing template. Libraries were prepared by immunoSEQ multiplex PCR; TCRdb keeps only in-frame clonotypes and omits some of them. The sample contains about 200,000 clones, more than 45% of which appear only once. The sample holds one count of this clone. The CDR3 runs to 13 residues. Germline trimming cut 5 bases from V and 5 bases from J; bases unmatched to any gene: 7. Germline V lookup: CDR1 SQVTM, CDR2 ANQGSEA. The sequences come from CD4+ T cells sorted from blood, collected at week 0. This receptor was obtained from a human donor with alopecia areata. V usage is TRBV29-1 and J usage is TRBJ2-7; 9 bases agree with TRBD2. CDR3 loop: CSVKGLAIDEQYF. Written as DNA, the CDR3 is TGCAGCGTTAAAGGACTAGCGATCGACGAGCAGTACTTC.